This is a list of T cell receptor beta chains from one sample in a study of beta chain features in type 1 diabetes. Profiled with immunoSEQ multiplex PCR; TCRdb holds only in-frame clones, not every one. The sample holds roughly 450,000 clones, 9.5% to 12% seen once. The sample comprised naive CD4+ T cells from blood. These receptors came from a woman aged 18 to 35 in good health. Both conserved end residues are part of each CDR3. A row's size may be missing; if present it is once, few, many or a size class.

>TRBJ1-1|TRBV15|few|12
CATSTPTGRAFF
>TRBJ2-7|TRBV7-9|NA|18
CASSFSHGTSGRSNEQYF
>TRBJ1-6|TRBV7-2|NA|15
CASSLVAGQRSPLHF
>TRBJ1-5|TRBV9|NA|15
CASSVGGFGVQPQHF
>TRBJ2-3|TRBV14|NA|15
CASSQGGLAKDTQYF
>TRBJ1-3|TRBV9|NA|16
CASSASNRVSGNTIYF
>TRBJ2-3|TRBV7-2|NA|18
CASSLVVARGTSTDTQYF
>TRBJ1-1|TRBV6-4|NA|13
CASSVEPGAEAFF
>TRBJ2-5|TRBV29-1|few|12
CSVGGVSETQYF
>TRBJ2-7|TRBV29-1|NA|13
CSVRAGGGYEQYF
>TRBJ2-1|TRBV7-9|few|15
CASGDTSGRYHEQFF
>TRBJ1-4|TRBV4-3|NA|16
CASSLGGWQGEGKLFF
>TRBJ1-5|TRBV29-1|NA|13
CSVEDTGGQPQHF
>TRBJ2-1|TRBV7-3|few|13
CASSFAPANGQFF
>TRBJ1-2|TRBV30|NA|18
CAWSVPLGRRSLNYGYTF
>TRBJ2-2|TRBV7-2|NA|15
CASSLGGLYTGELFF
>TRBJ1-5|TRBV7-9|few|16
CASSLWGTDSNQPQHF
>TRBJ1-6|TRBV4-1|NA|15
CASSQGPSGNSPLHF
>TRBJ1-2|TRBV5-1|NA|12
CASSFLGDGYTF
>TRBJ1-2|TRBV15|NA|13
CATSREIGYGYTF
>TRBJ2-5|TRBV29-1|few|16
CSVLLLGLAGGETQYF
>TRBJ2-1|TRBV18|NA|14
CASSLSFRGNEQFF
>TRBJ2-1|TRBV7-3|few|15
CASSLTRESYNEQFF
>TRBJ2-1|TRBV7-3|few|17
CASSIAGGPTTYNEQFF
>TRBJ2-1|TRBV15|NA|12
CATSRVGKSQFF
>TRBJ2-1|TRBV6-5|NA|16
CASSYHGGRTYNEQFF
>TRBJ2-5|TRBV23-1|many|13
CASSPGDQETQYF
>TRBJ2-1|TRBV5-4|few|13
CASSYGTGNEQFF
>TRBJ1-1|TRBV11-1|few|12
CASSMRHTEAFF
>TRBJ2-7|TRBV30|few|15
CAWSVRLAGVGEQYF
>TRBJ2-7|TRBV9|few|14
CASSVSETSYEQYF
>TRBJ2-7|TRBV6-5|few|11
CASNQGSEQYF
>TRBJ2-1|TRBV7-9|few|16
CASSSRTGRSYNEQFF
>TRBJ1-6|TRBV9|few|14
CASGEGTIGSPLHF
>TRBJ1-2|TRBV29-1|NA|14
CSVERRAANYGYTF
>TRBJ2-1|TRBV27|NA|15
CASSLRRAYGNEQFF
>TRBJ2-3|TRBV25-1|NA|17
CASSEGTAGASTDTQYF
>TRBJ2-6|TRBV7-3|NA|18
CASSSVGTGATGANVLTF
>TRBJ2-1|TRBV4-3|NA|14
CASSQGTVLNEQFF
>TRBJ2-4|TRBV7-2|few|17
CASSPKVGGRVGNIQYF
>TRBJ1-2|TRBV2|NA|13
CARSTGLDYGYTF
>TRBJ1-2|TRBV4-3|NA|15
CASSQRTGANYGYTF
>TRBJ2-2|TRBV30|many|11
CAWSGVGELFF
>TRBJ1-4|TRBV27|few|17
CASSIWTGLAKDEKLFF
>TRBJ2-7|TRBV20-1|few|11
CSARESYEQYF
>TRBJ2-2|TRBV15|NA|16
CATSSHGTGRTGELFF
>TRBJ1-6|TRBV10-3|NA|12
CAISDVGSPLHF
>TRBJ2-1|TRBV4-3|few|14
CASSQGTAPNEQFF
>TRBJ1-1|TRBV14|few|16
CASSQDWGQVNTEAFF
>TRBJ2-5|TRBV6-5|once|13
CASSKALGSSFNF
>TRBJ2-1|TRBV7-2|few|12
CASSSRLAGMFF
>TRBJ2-7|TRBV30|NA|15
CAWSVALAGGSEQYF
>TRBJ2-1|TRBV5-1|few|12
CASSLHREGQFF
>TRBJ2-1|TRBV27|few|14
CASRRSGTVNEQFF
>TRBJ1-2|TRBV30|few|13
CAWNQGVHYGYTF
>TRBJ2-4|TRBV4-2|few|17
CASSQDGQRLAKNIQYF